The 4 T cell receptor beta chains below all came from one sample that was sequenced in a study of blood T cell repertoires in COVID-19. Profiling relied on immunoSEQ multiplex PCR, and the TCRdb table lists in-frame clones only, not all of them. This table has 360,000 or so clones, roughly 89% appearing once. Specimen: PBMCs or T cells enriched from blood (not recorded which). The receptor set was obtained from a woman aged 25 to 39 who had recovered from COVID-19.

This clone was recorded a few times. The chain joins TRBV11-2 to TRBJ1-2, with 8 bases matching TRBD1. Germline CDR1 SGHAT, CDR2 FQNNGV. The CDR3 extends over 13 amino acids. Trimming at V came to 3 bases and at J to 8 bases, leaving 5 bases not matched to a gene. CDR3 DNA sequence: TGTGCCAGCAGCTTGGAACAGGGGGTGGGCTACACCTTC. Residues: CASSLEQGVGYTF.

The V gene is TRBV3-1 (or the pseudogene TRBV3-2), the J gene TRBJ2-2; D might be TRBD2 (5 bases). The CDR3 covers 16 residues. Per the germline V gene, CDR1 is LGHDT and CDR2 is YNNKEL (reference sequence). V lost 2 bases to trimming and J lost 4 bases, with 14 bases between them. The chain's CDR3 is CASSQRTGLFTGELFF. Written as DNA, the CDR3 is TGTGCCAGCAGCCAAAGGACTGGATTGTTCACCGGGGAGCTGTTTTTT.

A word on this clone: At the DNA level, this CDR3 is encoded by other sequences in the same sample as well. The rearrangement joins TRBV30 to TRBJ1-4, with TRBD1 matching 8 bases. The V gene end was trimmed by 2 bases and the J gene end by 8 bases; junction bases not matched to a gene: 4. This CDR3 spans 13 amino acids. Germline V gives CDR1 GTSNPN, CDR2 SVGIG (reference sequence). CDR3 coding DNA: TGTGCCTGGAGTCAGGGGGCTGGGGAAAAACTGTTTTTT. Translating it yields CAWSQGAGEKLFF.

The chain recombines TRBV30 with TRBJ1-3; D is undetermined. V dropped 4 bases and J dropped 2 bases, with 9 bases sitting between them. From germline, CDR1 is GTSNPN and CDR2 SVGIG (reference sequence). This CDR3 spans 13 amino acids. For the CDR3, the DNA is TGTGCCTGGATTCTCGGAGCTGGAAACACCATATATTTT. Protein sequence: CAWILGAGNTIYF.